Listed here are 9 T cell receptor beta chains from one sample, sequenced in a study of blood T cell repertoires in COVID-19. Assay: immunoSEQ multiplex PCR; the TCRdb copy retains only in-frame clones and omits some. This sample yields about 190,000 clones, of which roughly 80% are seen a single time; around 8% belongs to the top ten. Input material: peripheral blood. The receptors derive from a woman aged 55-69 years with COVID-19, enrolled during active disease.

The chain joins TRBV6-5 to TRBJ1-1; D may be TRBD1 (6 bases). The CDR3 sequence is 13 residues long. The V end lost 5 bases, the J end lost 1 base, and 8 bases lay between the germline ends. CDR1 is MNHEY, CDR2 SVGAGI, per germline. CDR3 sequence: CASSPGQNTEAFF. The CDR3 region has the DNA TGTGCCAGCAGTCCGGGACAGAACACTGAAGCTTTCTTT.

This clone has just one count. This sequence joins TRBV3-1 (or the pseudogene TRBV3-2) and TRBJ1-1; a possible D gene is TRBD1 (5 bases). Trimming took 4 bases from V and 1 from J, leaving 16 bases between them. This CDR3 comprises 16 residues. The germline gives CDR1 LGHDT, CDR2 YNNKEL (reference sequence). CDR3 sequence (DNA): TGTGCCAGCAGCCCCAATGGGGGGGTCCGGAACACTGAAGCTTTCTTT. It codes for CASSPNGGVRNTEAFF.

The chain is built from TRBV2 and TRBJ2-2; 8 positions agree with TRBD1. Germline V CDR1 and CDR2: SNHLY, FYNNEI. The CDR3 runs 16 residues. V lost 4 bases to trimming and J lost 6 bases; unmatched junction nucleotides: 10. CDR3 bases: TGTGCCAGCAGTGGAGGGGGGACAGGCTCTTCCGGGGAGCTGTTTTTT. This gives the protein CASSGGGTGSSGELFF.

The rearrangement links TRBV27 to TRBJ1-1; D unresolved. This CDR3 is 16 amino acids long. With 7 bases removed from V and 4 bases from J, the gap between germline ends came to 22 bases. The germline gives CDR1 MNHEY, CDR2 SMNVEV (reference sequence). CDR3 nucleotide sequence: TGTGCCAGCAACTCCAGGTCCCCCGGGAGACGCACTGAAGCTTTCTTT. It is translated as CASNSRSPGRRTEAFF.

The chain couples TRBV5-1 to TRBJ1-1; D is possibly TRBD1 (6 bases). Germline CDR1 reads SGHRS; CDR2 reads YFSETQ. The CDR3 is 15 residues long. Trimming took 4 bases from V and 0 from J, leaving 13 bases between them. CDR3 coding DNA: TGCGCCAGCAGCAAAACCACAGGGATGAACACTGAAGCTTTCTTT. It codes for CASSKTTGMNTEAFF. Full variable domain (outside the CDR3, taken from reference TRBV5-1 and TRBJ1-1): KAGVTQTPRYLIKTRGQQVTLSCSPISGHRSVSWYQQTPGQGLQFLFEYFSETQRNKGNFPGRFSGRQFSNSRSEMNVSTLELGDSALYLCASSKTTGMNTEAFFGQGTRLTVV.

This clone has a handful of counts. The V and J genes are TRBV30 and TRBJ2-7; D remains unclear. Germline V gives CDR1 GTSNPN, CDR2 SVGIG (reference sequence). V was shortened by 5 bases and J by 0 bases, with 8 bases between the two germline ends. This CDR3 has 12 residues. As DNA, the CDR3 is TGTGCCTGGTTACAGACCTCCTACGAGCAGTACTTC. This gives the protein CAWLQTSYEQYF.

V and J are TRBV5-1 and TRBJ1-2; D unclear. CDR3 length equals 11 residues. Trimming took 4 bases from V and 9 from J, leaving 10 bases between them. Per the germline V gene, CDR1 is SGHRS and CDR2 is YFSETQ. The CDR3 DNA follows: TGCGCCAGCAGCCCCGGTGCAAGCTACACCTTC. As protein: CASSPGASYTF.

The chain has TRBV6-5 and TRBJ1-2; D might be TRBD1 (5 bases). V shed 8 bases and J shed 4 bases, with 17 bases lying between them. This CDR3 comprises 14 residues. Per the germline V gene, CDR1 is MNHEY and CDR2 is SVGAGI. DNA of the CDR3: TGTGCCAGCCGACTGACAGTTAGCACCTATGGCTACACCTTC. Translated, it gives CASRLTVSTYGYTF.

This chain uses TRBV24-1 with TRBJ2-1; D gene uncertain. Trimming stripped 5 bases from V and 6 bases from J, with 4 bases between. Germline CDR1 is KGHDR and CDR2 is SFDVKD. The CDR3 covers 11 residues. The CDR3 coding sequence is TGTGCCACCAGTGCCATCAATGAGCAGTTCTTC. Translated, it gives CATSAINEQFF.